The rows below give T cell receptor beta chains drawn from one sample of a study of Ad26.COV2.S vaccination and SARS-CoV-2 variants. The protocol was immunoSEQ multiplex PCR, while the TCRdb copy is restricted to in-frame clones and leaves out a portion. The repertoire includes about 680,000 clones, 89% of them detected once, and roughly 1.5% sits in the top ten. Sequenced here: peripheral blood, sampled in a trial of Ad26.COV2.S vaccine versus placebo. Receptors originate from a person between 18 and 65 years old who received the Ad26.COV2.S COVID-19 vaccine or a placebo. Each CDR3 is given with its conserved first and last residue. The D gene is left open where the match is weak. Size tells how often a clone was seen (once, few, many) or the class of an expanded clone, and some rows leave it out.

CDR3 protein,CDR3 DNA,J gene,V gene,clone size,D gene
CAISEGRLAGGYNEQFF,TGTGCCATCAGTGAGGGCCGACTAGCGGGAGGGTACAATGAGCAGTTCTTC,TRBJ2-1,TRBV10-3,NA,TRBD2
CASSRDRDNYEQYF,TGTGCCAGCAGCCGGGACAGGGATAACTACGAGCAGTACTTC,TRBJ2-7,TRBV3-1/TRBV3-2,NA,TRBD1
CASSFATGEFYEQYF,TGTGCCAGCAGCTTTGCGACAGGGGAGTTCTACGAGCAGTACTTC,TRBJ2-7,TRBV7-2,NA,TRBD1
CASSPLAGGSSYEQYF,TGTGCCAGCAGCCCACTAGCAGGGGGTTCCTCCTACGAGCAGTACTTC,TRBJ2-7,TRBV7-9,NA,NA
CASSLDFSSNTEAFF,TGTGCCAGCAGCTTGGATTTTAGTTCGAACACTGAAGCTTTCTTT,TRBJ1-1,TRBV5-6,NA,NA
CASSVESLDSTLSYEQYF,TGTGCCAGCAGCGTAGAGTCTCTGGACAGCACCCTCTCCTACGAGCAGTACTTC,TRBJ2-7,TRBV9,NA,NA
CASRSRGNYEQYF,TGTGCCAGCAGATCGAGGGGTAACTACGAGCAGTACTTC,TRBJ2-7,TRBV6-5,NA,NA
CASSPLSTGELFF,TGTGCCAGCAGCCCCCTCAGTACCGGGGAGCTGTTTTTT,TRBJ2-2,TRBV7-6,NA,NA
CASSPPTASSYNSPLHF,TGTGCCAGCTCACCACCGACAGCTAGCTCCTATAATTCACCCCTCCACTTT,TRBJ1-6,TRBV18,NA,NA
CASSESSGRAGEQFF,TGCGCCAGCAGTGAGTCTAGCGGGAGGGCCGGTGAGCAGTTCTTC,TRBJ2-1,TRBV10-2,NA,TRBD2
CASSPPGQGNTIYF,TGTGCCAGCAGCCCCCCTGGACAGGGAAACACCATATATTTT,TRBJ1-3,TRBV14,NA,NA
CASSDLDGWNTEAFF,TGTGCCAGCTCAGACCTCGACGGATGGAACACTGAAGCTTTCTTT,TRBJ1-1,TRBV18,NA,NA
CASSRDRAEQYF,TGTGCCAGCTCACGGGACAGGGCCGAGCAGTACTTC,TRBJ2-7,TRBV18,NA,TRBD1
CASSLRSGRETQYF,TGTGCCAGCAGCTTACGTAGCGGGAGAGAGACCCAGTACTTC,TRBJ2-5,TRBV7-2,once,TRBD2
CASSLAGDTLYEQYF,TGTGCCAGCAGCTTGGCGGGGGACACCCTCTACGAGCAGTACTTC,TRBJ2-7,TRBV7-2,NA,NA
CATGVGNNEKLFF,TGTGCCACCGGGGTGGGGAATAATGAAAAACTGTTTTTT,TRBJ1-4,TRBV7-8,few,NA
CASSDQGAEQFF,TGTGCCAGCAGCGATCAGGGGGCTGAGCAGTTCTTC,TRBJ2-1,TRBV6-6,NA,TRBD1
CASSLWEGLIGELFF,TGTGCCAGCAGCTTATGGGAGGGCCTTATCGGGGAGCTGTTTTTT,TRBJ2-2,TRBV7-2,once,TRBD2
CASSQGGEPETQYF,TGTGCCAGCAGCCAAGGCGGGGAACCAGAGACCCAGTACTTC,TRBJ2-5,TRBV4-2,NA,NA
CATSSGLPETQYF,TGTGCCACCTCCTCGGGACTTCCAGAGACCCAGTACTTC,TRBJ2-5,TRBV6-5,few,NA
CASTTRTWDGYTF,TGTGCCAGTACCACCAGAACATGGGATGGCTACACCTTC,TRBJ1-2,TRBV19,NA,NA
CATSDPRTSGGANTGELFF,TGTGCCACCAGTGACCCTAGGACTAGCGGGGGGGCGAACACCGGGGAGCTGTTTTTT,TRBJ2-2,TRBV24-1,NA,TRBD2
CATSDSPPSGRINEQFF,TGTGCCACCAGTGATTCCCCCCCTAGCGGGAGAATAAATGAGCAGTTCTTC,TRBJ2-1,TRBV24-1,NA,TRBD2
CASSQAGTVKSPLHF,TGTGCCAGCAGCCAAGCGGGGACAGTAAAATCACCCCTCCACTTT,TRBJ1-6,TRBV4-2,NA,TRBD1
CASRLADSTDTQYF,TGTGCCAGCAGATTAGCGGATAGCACAGATACGCAGTATTTT,TRBJ2-3,TRBV6-5,NA,NA
CSVPPGQGLGNGYTF,TGCAGCGTGCCCCCGGGACAGGGGCTAGGAAATGGCTACACCTTC,TRBJ1-2,TRBV29-1,NA,TRBD1
CASSLSTAGYEQYF,TGTGCCAGCAGCTTATCCACGGCCGGCTACGAGCAGTACTTC,TRBJ2-7,TRBV11-2,NA,NA
CAISDSTGVSYNEQFF,TGTGCCATCAGTGACTCTACAGGGGTCTCCTACAATGAGCAGTTCTTC,TRBJ2-1,TRBV10-3,NA,TRBD1
CAWSARTEGGYTF,TGTGCCTGGAGTGCCAGGACAGAGGGTGGCTACACCTTC,TRBJ1-2,TRBV30,NA,NA
CASILSPGTGGDNEQFF,TGTGCCAGCATCTTGAGTCCCGGGACAGGGGGTGACAATGAGCAGTTCTTC,TRBJ2-1,TRBV27,NA,TRBD1
CASSYTDSGGNEQFF,TGTGCCAGCAGTTACACCGATAGCGGGGGCAATGAGCAGTTCTTC,TRBJ2-1,TRBV6-5,NA,TRBD2
CASSYSYRTVLGEQYF,TGTGCCAGCAGTTACTCTTACAGGACGGTGCTAGGCGAGCAGTACTTC,TRBJ2-7,TRBV6-5,NA,NA
CAISAGQVSNQPQHF,TGTGCCATCAGCGCGGGACAGGTTAGCAATCAGCCCCAGCATTTT,TRBJ1-5,TRBV10-3,NA,TRBD1
CASSPTTGRDNSPLHF,TGTGCCAGCAGCCCTACGACAGGCCGGGATAATTCACCCCTCCACTTT,TRBJ1-6,TRBV7-2,NA,NA
CASSLVGGRRETQYF,TGTGCCAGCAGCTTAGTTGGTGGGAGACGGGAGACCCAGTACTTC,TRBJ2-5,TRBV7-2,few,NA
CASSQAPQYTQYF,TGCGCCAGCAGCCAAGCGCCCCAGTATACGCAGTATTTT,TRBJ2-3,TRBV4-3,NA,NA
CASSSTGDDPGNTIYF,TGTGCCAGCAGCTCCACAGGGGACGACCCTGGAAACACCATATATTTT,TRBJ1-3,TRBV7-6,few,TRBD1
CASSPPGTVINNEQFF,TGTGCCAGCTCACCCCCCGGGACAGTGATTAACAATGAGCAGTTCTTC,TRBJ2-1,TRBV18,NA,TRBD1
CASSPPGTGANVLTF,TGTGCCAGCTCGCCGCCAGGGACTGGGGCCAACGTCCTGACTTTC,TRBJ2-6,TRBV18,NA,NA
CASSLVAGGGNQPQHF,TGTGCCAGCAGCTTAGTGGCAGGGGGCGGCAATCAGCCCCAGCATTTT,TRBJ1-5,TRBV7-2,NA,TRBD1
CSASSASGSHNEQFF,TGCAGTGCTAGTTCGGCTAGCGGGAGCCACAATGAGCAGTTCTTC,TRBJ2-1,TRBV20-1,NA,TRBD2
CATYRGQSSGANVLTF,TGTGCCACGTACAGGGGGCAAAGCTCTGGGGCCAACGTCCTGACTTTC,TRBJ2-6,TRBV10-3,NA,TRBD1
CASSQEWGGNQPQHF,TGTGCCAGCAGCCAAGAATGGGGGGGGAATCAGCCCCAGCATTTT,TRBJ1-5,TRBV3-1/TRBV3-2,NA,NA
CASSLAGAPSYEQYF,TGTGCCAGCAGTCTAGCGGGAGCCCCATCCTACGAGCAGTACTTC,TRBJ2-7,TRBV6-2/TRBV6-3,NA,TRBD2
CSVGKAGLNTEAFF,TGCAGCGTAGGCAAGGCTGGTCTGAACACTGAAGCTTTCTTT,TRBJ1-1,TRBV29-1,NA,NA
CASSLTLEQYF,TGTGCCAGCAGCCTTACTCTCGAGCAGTACTTC,TRBJ2-7,TRBV11-2,NA,NA
CASSAGTSGNNEQFF,TGTGCCAGTAGCGCCGGGACTAGCGGTAACAATGAGCAGTTCTTC,TRBJ2-1,TRBV19,NA,TRBD2
CATLPSAGGNEQFF,TGTGCCACCCTACCGTCGGCAGGGGGCAATGAGCAGTTCTTC,TRBJ2-1,TRBV10-3,NA,TRBD1
CASSIDRDTEAFF,TGTGCCAGTAGTATAGACAGGGACACTGAAGCTTTCTTT,TRBJ1-1,TRBV19,NA,NA